This TCR beta chain came from a study of control samples from healthy donors and cancer patients. TCRdb's copy holds only in-frame clones and misses some; the assay was immunoSEQ multiplex PCR. The sample records 400,000 to 450,000 clones, 90% being singletons. The V segment lost 2 bases and the J segment 3 bases; nucleotides outside the gene matches: 9. This CDR3 has 19 amino acids. From germline, CDR1 is SGHAT and CDR2 FQNNGV. This chain links TRBV11-2 with TRBJ2-2; TRBD2 matches at 13 bases. The source material was PBMCs. This sequence was found in a man aged 35 to 55 with head and neck cancer. The CDR3: CASSLFDGLAGAYTGELFF. The CDR3 bases are TGTGCCAGCAGCTTATTTGATGGACTAGCGGGAGCGTACACCGGGGAGCTGTTTTTT.